This T cell receptor (beta chain) was identified during a study of shared clonotypes between healthy human individuals. Using immunoSEQ multiplex PCR, the repertoire was profiled, and TCRdb retains in-frame clones only, with some absent. The sample consists of about 480,000 clones, around 79% of them appearing once. This clone was counted at least ten times. Other DNA sequences from this sample encode an identical CDR3 as well. The sequencing sample was made of PBMCs. The clonotype was recovered from a middle-aged woman in good health. Some clones in this sample may be carry-over from other donors' samples.

This CDR3 reads CASSSRRLAGYEQYF. CDR3 coding DNA: TGTGCCAGCAGCTCCCGGAGACTAGCGGGATACGAGCAGTACTTC. The chain links TRBV7-8 to TRBJ2-7; TRBD2 aligns across 11 bases. V gave up 4 bases and J gave up 4 bases; unmatched junction bases: 6. This CDR3 has 15 residues. Germline V CDR1 and CDR2: SGHVS, FQNEAQ.